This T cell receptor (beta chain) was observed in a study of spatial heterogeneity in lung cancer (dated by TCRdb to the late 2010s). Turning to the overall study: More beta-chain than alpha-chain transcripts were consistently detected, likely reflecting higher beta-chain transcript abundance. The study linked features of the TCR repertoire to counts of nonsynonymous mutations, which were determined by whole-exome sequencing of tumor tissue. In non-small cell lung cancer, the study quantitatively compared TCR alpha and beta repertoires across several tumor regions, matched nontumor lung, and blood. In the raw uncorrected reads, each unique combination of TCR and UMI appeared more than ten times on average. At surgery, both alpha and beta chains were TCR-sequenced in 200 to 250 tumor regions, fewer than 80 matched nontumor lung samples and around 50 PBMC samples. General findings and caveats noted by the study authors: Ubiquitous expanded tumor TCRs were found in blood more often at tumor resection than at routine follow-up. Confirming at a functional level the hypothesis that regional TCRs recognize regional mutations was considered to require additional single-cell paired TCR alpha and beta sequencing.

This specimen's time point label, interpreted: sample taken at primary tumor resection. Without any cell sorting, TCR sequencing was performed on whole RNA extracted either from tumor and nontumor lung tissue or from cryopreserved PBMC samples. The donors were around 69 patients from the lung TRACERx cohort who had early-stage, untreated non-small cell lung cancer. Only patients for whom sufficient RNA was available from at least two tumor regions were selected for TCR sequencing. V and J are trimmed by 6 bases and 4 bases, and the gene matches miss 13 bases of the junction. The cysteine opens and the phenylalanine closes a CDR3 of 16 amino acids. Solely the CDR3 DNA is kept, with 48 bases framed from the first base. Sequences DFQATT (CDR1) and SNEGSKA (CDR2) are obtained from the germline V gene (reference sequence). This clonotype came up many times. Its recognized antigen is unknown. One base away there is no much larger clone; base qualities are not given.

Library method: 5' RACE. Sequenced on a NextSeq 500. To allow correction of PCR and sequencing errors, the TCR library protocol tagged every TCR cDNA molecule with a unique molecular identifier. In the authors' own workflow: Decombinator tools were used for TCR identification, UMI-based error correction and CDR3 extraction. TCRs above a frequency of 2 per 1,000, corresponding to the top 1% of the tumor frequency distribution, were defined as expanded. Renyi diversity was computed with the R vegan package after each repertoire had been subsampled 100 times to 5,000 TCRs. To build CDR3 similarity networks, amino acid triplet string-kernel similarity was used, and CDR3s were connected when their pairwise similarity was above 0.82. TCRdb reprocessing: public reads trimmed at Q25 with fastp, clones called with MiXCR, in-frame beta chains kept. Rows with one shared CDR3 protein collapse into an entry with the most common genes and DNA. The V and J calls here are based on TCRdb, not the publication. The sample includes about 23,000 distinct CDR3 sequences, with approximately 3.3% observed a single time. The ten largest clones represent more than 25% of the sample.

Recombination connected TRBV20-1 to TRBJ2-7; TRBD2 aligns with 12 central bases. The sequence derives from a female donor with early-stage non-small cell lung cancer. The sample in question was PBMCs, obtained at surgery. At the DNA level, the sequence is TGCAGTGCCCGACCCTTTCTAGCGGGAGGGACGTACGAGCAGTACTTC. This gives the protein CSARPFLAGGTYEQYF.